Presented here are 27 T cell receptor beta chains from one specimen sequenced in a study of Graves' ophthalmopathy and Graves' hyperthyroidism. The authors amplified TCR beta CDR3 regions from RNA transcripts. The authors performed first-round RT-PCR with HTBI primers and then a second-round multiplex PCR. From the multiplex PCR reads, TCRdb called clonotypes with MiXCR, one entry per CDR3 protein. This sample has approximately 1.2 million distinct CDR3 sequences, with less than 45% found just once. The specimen was peripheral blood or thyroid tissue (not recorded which). These receptors were collected from an adult man with Graves' hyperthyroidism.

This clonotype has a count of ten or more. V usage is TRBV20-1 and J usage is TRBJ2-5; the D gene is possibly TRBD1 (5 bases). CDR1 is DFQATT, CDR2 SNEGSKA, per germline (reference sequence). The germline V and J ends were trimmed by 4 bases and 2 bases, with 14 bases remaining between them. The CDR3 runs 14 residues. The CDR3 region is CSANRRGLQETQYF. The CDR3, as DNA: TGCAGTGCTAACCGAAGGGGCTTACAAGAGACCCAGTACTTC.

In this sample, this clonotype turned up a few times. This chain uses TRBV7-2 with TRBJ2-5; 7 positions match TRBD2. The CDR3 has 16 residues. Per the germline V gene, CDR1 is SGHTA and CDR2 is FQGNSA. Germline trimming cut 6 bases from V and 5 bases from J; bases unmatched to any gene: 15. The CDR3 DNA sequence: TGTGCCAGCAGTCCAGCGGACGCGCGGGGGTGGGAGACCCAGTACTTC. It encodes CASSPADARGWETQYF.

The CDR3 nucleotides read TGTGCCATCAGTGACCAGGTGTCCTACGAGCAGTACTTC. Its translation is CAISDQVSYEQYF. V and J are TRBV10-3 and TRBJ2-7, with unresolved D. This CDR3 spans 13 amino acids. Trimming pared 3 bases from V and 1 base from J, leaving 7 bases between. Germline loops: CDR1 ENHRY, CDR2 SYGVKD.

This clonotype was seen at least ten times. The chain has TRBV19 and TRBJ2-2; 9 positions agree with TRBD2. CDR3 length: 14 residues. Unmatched junction bases numbered 2, after V lost 4 bases and J lost 5 bases. In germline, CDR1 is LNHDA, CDR2 SQIVND (reference sequence). The CDR3 region has the DNA TGTGCCAGTAGTAGGGGACTAGCAACCGGGGAGCTGTTTTTT. It is translated as CASSRGLATGELFF. Looking up the rest from reference TRBV19 and TRBJ2-2 gives the full variable domain: DGGITQSPKYLFRKEGQNVTLSCEQNLNHDAMYWYRQDPGQGLRLIYYSQIVNDFQKGDIAEGYSVSREKKESFPLTVTSAQKNPTAFYLCASSRGLATGELFFGEGSRLTVL.

Notes on this clonotype: At one end, the junction sequence differs from germline, possibly due to a read error. The V gene is TRBV10-3, the J gene TRBJ1-6, with a weak D call TRBD1 (6 bases). Germline CDR1 and CDR2: ENHRY and SYGVKD. The CDR3 consists of 16 residues. The CDR3 protein is CASSYSGQGHNSPLHF. The DNA of the CDR3 is TGTGCCAGCAGTTACTCTGGGCAGGGGCATAATTCACCCCTCCACTTT.

As to this clonotype: It may be a read error: a sequence one base away is much more abundant. The chain combines TRBV24-1 with TRBJ2-2, with D perhaps matching TRBD1 or TRBD2 (5 bases each). CDR1 is KGHDR, CDR2 SFDVKD, per germline. The CDR3 runs to 15 residues. The CDR3 sequence: CAASDYGAGTGELFF. In nucleotides, the CDR3 is TGTGCCGCCAGTGATTACGGGGCCGGGACCGGGGAGCTGTTTTTT.

The chain uses TRBV6-9 and TRBJ2-7; D remains ambiguous. The germline V gene encodes CDR1 MNHGY and CDR2 SVAAGI. Trimming took 6 bases from V and 3 from J, leaving 18 bases between them. The CDR3 totals 15 residues. CDR3 sequence (DNA): TGTGCCAGCAGACTTAACAGCCGGACCGACTACGAGCAGTACTTC. Translating it yields CASRLNSRTDYEQYF.

Here the CDR3 reads CSVAWDSLLNYGYTF. CDR3 nucleotides: TGCAGCGTAGCCTGGGACAGTCTTTTAAACTATGGCTACACCTTC. The genes are TRBV29-1 and TRBJ1-2; 7 positions match TRBD1. V lost 6 bases, J lost 2 bases, and 12 bases stayed unmatched. There are 15 residues in the CDR3. The germline gives CDR1 SQVTM, CDR2 ANQGSEA.

This clonotype occurred many times. The J gene is TRBJ1-2, the V gene TRBV9, with 8 nucleotides matching TRBD1. CDR1 SGDLS and CDR2 YYNGEE come from the germline V gene. After removal of 0 bases from V and 5 bases from J, the junction contained 6 bases not matched to a gene. The CDR3 is 15 residues long. CDR3 in DNA: TGTGCCAGCAGCGTAGCGTCTGACAGGGGTTATGGCTACACCTTC. Its protein is CASSVASDRGYGYTF.

This clonotype was seen once. The chain is built from TRBV6-5 and TRBJ1-5, with D unclear. Trimming pared 0 bases from V and 2 bases from J, leaving 11 bases between. Per the germline V gene, CDR1 is MNHEY and CDR2 is SVGAGI. CDR3 length: 16 residues. The CDR3 region is CASSYSIIQGNQPQHF. In nucleotides, the CDR3 is TGTGCCAGCAGTTACTCGATTATCCAGGGCAATCAGCCCCAGCATTTT.

This sequence joins TRBV12-3 or TRBV12-4 and TRBJ1-1, with D possibly being TRBD1 (6 bases). The CDR3 extends over 17 amino acids. V shed 0 bases and J shed 3 bases, with 17 bases lying between them. Here the CDR3 reads CASSLANRGGQDTEAFF. The CDR3 DNA follows: TGTGCCAGCAGTTTAGCAAATCGGGGGGGGCAGGACACTGAAGCTTTCTTT.

This clonotype has just a few counts. The J gene is TRBJ2-7, the V gene TRBV19, with 8 bases fitting TRBD2. Germline V gene lookup returns CDR1 LNHDA and CDR2 SQIVND (reference sequence). V trimming: 3 bases; J trimming: 3 bases; junction bases outside the gene matches: 1. The CDR3 length is 13 residues. The CDR3, as DNA: TGTGCCAGTAGTATGGGACTAGTCTACGAGCAGTACTTC. Translated: CASSMGLVYEQYF.

This clonotype appeared a few times. The gene calls are TRBV28 and TRBJ1-1; TRBD1 matches 7 bases. The CDR3 runs to 14 residues. V dropped 4 bases and J dropped 5; count of bases not matched to a gene: 7. Germline lookup yields CDR1 MDHEN and CDR2 SYDVKM. In DNA, the CDR3 is TGTGCCAGCAGTTCACAGGGGTTGGCTACTGAAGCTTTCTTT. It codes for CASSSQGLATEAFF.

This clonotype was observed at least ten times. J is TRBJ1-4 and V is TRBV7-9; D ambiguous. Trimming pared 5 bases from V and 0 bases from J, leaving 13 bases between. The CDR3 has 16 amino acids. Germline loops: CDR1 SEHNR, CDR2 FQNEAQ (reference sequence). CDR3 in amino acids: CASSPRTTATNEKLFF. The CDR3 nucleotides are TGTGCCAGCAGCCCCCGAACGACCGCAACTAATGAAAAACTGTTTTTT. The variable domain in full, with the rest retrieved from reference TRBV7-9 and TRBJ1-4, is DTGVSQNPRHKITKRGQNVTFRCDPISEHNRLYWYRQTLGQGPEFLTYFQNEAQLEKSRLLSDRFSAERPKGSFSTLEIQRTEQGDSAMYLCASSPRTTATNEKLFFGSGTQLSVL.

This clonotype showed up just a few times. The chain joins TRBV9 to TRBJ2-5; the D call may be TRBD1 or TRBD2 (7 bases each). This CDR3 has 14 residues. Per germline, CDR1 SGDLS and CDR2 YYNGEE. Trimming pared 3 bases from V and 6 bases from J, leaving 15 bases between. CDR3 loop: CASSAGGGMKTQYF. CDR3 bases: TGTGCCAGCAGCGCAGGGGGGGGGATGAAGACCCAGTACTTC.

The chain uses TRBV29-1 and TRBJ1-2, with D unclear. CDR1 SQVTM and CDR2 ANQGSEA come from the germline V gene. V lost 7 bases and J 8 bases, leaving 20 bases between the germline ends. This CDR3 spans 13 amino acids. DNA for the CDR3: TGCAGCGGGAACCCCGGTTGGAGAGAGGGCTACACCTTC. It codes for CSGNPGWREGYTF.

The genes are TRBV7-2 and TRBJ1-1; D gene uncertain. Looked up from germline, CDR1 is SGHTA and CDR2 is FQGNSA. V dropped 10 bases and J dropped 0 bases, with 12 bases sitting between them. The CDR3 is made up of 13 amino acids. The CDR3 here is CAISGVMNTEAFF. The CDR3 nucleotides are TGTGCCATCAGTGGGGTGATGAACACTGAAGCTTTCTTT.

This clonotype came up a few times. The chain carries TRBV20-1 and TRBJ2-5, with 9 bases matching TRBD2. The CDR3 covers 15 residues. Germline V gene data show CDR1 as DFQATT and CDR2 as SNEGSKA (reference sequence). J was trimmed by 4 bases and V by 0 bases; bases with no gene match: 6. In DNA, the CDR3 is TGCAGTGCTAGAGACGGCGGGAGGGCTCGAGAGACCCAGTACTTC. Translating it yields CSARDGGRARETQYF.

The chain links TRBV18 to TRBJ1-2; 7 nucleotides align to TRBD1. The CDR3 sequence is 15 residues long. The ends lost 3 bases at V and 7 bases at J; junction bases unmatched: 11. Per germline, CDR1 KGHSH and CDR2 LQKENI. CDR3 coding DNA: TGTGCCAGCTCACCGATAGAACAGGGGATCGGTGGCTACACCTTC. This sequence encodes CASSPIEQGIGGYTF.

The V call is TRBV29-1, the J call TRBJ2-2; the D is unclear. Germline assignment: CDR1 SQVTM and CDR2 ANQGSEA. The CDR3 contains 15 residues. Deletions cut 2 bases from V and 1 base from J, with 11 bases between. Here the CDR3 reads CSVEKPFGNTGELFF. Written as DNA, the CDR3 is TGCAGCGTTGAAAAGCCGTTCGGGAACACCGGGGAGCTGTTTTTT.

This clonotype turned up a few times. The chain links TRBV12-3 or TRBV12-4 to TRBJ1-5; a weak D match, TRBD1 (6 bases). This CDR3 region has 18 residues. The V end lost 0 bases, the J end lost 1 base, and 16 bases lay between the germline ends. The CDR3 sequence is CASSLALRAGVSNQPQHF. The CDR3 nucleotides read TGTGCCAGCAGTTTAGCGCTAAGGGCAGGGGTCAGCAATCAGCCCCAGCATTTT.

The CDR3 is CASSRSYYGYTF. CDR3 in DNA: TGTGCCAGCAGCCGCTCGTACTATGGCTACACCTTC. The rearrangement joins TRBV7-9 to TRBJ1-2, with D unclear. CDR3 length: 12 amino acids. CDR1 SEHNR and CDR2 FQNEAQ come from the germline V gene (reference sequence). Trimming shortened V by 5 bases and J by 3 bases, and 7 bases separated the two germline ends.

About this clonotype itself: A read error is possible here, since a much larger clone lies one base away. The chain uses TRBV24-1 and TRBJ1-2; TRBD1 is a possible D gene (5 bases). Trimming removed 4 bases at V and 8 bases at J, with 19 bases between. CDR1 KGHDR and CDR2 SFDVKD come from the germline V gene. This CDR3 comprises 15 residues. The CDR3: CATSERGRPKGGYTF. Written as DNA, the CDR3 is TGTGCCACCAGTGAGAGGGGACGCCCAAAGGGAGGCTACACCTTC.

To note about this clonotype: A junction boundary mismatches the germline segment, possibly from a read error. The V call is TRBV10-3, the J call TRBJ1-5, with D uncertain. Germline CDR1 ENHRY, CDR2 SYGVKD. This CDR3 comprises 11 residues. The CDR3 DNA sequence: TGTGCCAGCAGTTACAGCGCCCCCCAGCATTTT. Protein product: CASSYSAPQHF.

This clonotype has only a few counts. The genes are TRBV7-6 and TRBJ2-2; TRBD2 matches 8 bases. Germline loops: CDR1 SGHVS, CDR2 FNYEAQ. This CDR3 contains 18 residues. J gave up 6 bases and V 1 base, and 13 bases lay outside the gene matches. The CDR3, as DNA: TGTGCCAGCAGCTTAGTCCGGTGGTGGGCTAGCGGGCCCGGGGAGCTGTTTTTT. Translating it yields CASSLVRWWASGPGELFF.

In this sample, this clonotype turned up a few times. A junction end diverges from the germline sequence, so it may reflect a read error. The chain recombines TRBV14 with TRBJ2-7; D gene ambiguous. In germline, CDR1 is SGHDN, CDR2 FVKESK. The CDR3 covers 12 residues. This CDR3 reads CASGQVWYEQYF. For the CDR3, the DNA is TGTGCCAGCGGCCAAGTCTGGTACGAGCAGTACTTC.

The genes are TRBV7-3 and TRBJ1-5; no reliable D call. V lost 5 bases and J 0 bases, leaving 14 bases between the germline ends. The CDR3 consists of 16 residues. Germline V lookup: CDR1 SGHTA, CDR2 FQGTGA. The CDR3 sequence: CASSPDVGYSNQPQHF. The CDR3 nucleotides read TGTGCCAGCAGCCCAGATGTCGGGTATAGCAATCAGCCCCAGCATTTT.